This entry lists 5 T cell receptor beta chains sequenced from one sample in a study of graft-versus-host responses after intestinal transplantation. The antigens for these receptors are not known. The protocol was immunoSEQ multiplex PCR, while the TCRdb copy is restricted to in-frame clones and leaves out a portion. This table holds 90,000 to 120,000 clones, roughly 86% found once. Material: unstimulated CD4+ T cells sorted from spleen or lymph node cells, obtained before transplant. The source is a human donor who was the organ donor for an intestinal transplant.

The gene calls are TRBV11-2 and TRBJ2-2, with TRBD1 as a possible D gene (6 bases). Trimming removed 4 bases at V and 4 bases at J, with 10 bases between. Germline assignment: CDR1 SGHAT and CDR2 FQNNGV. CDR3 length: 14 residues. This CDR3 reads CASSWRQATGELFF. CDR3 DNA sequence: TGTGCCAGCAGCTGGAGACAGGCCACCGGGGAGCTGTTTTTT.

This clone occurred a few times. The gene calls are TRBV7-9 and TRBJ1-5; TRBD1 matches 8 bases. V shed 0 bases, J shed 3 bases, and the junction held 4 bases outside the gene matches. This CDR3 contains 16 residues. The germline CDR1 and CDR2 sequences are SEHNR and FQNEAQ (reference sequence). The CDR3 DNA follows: TGTGCCAGCAGCTTAGCGGGACAGGCGTTCAATCAGCCCCAGCATTTT. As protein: CASSLAGQAFNQPQHF.

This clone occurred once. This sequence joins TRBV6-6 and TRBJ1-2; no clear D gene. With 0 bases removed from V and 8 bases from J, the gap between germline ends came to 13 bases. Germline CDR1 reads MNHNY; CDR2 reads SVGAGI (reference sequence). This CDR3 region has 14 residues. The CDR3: CASSYSGRHKGYTF. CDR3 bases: TGTGCCAGCAGTTACTCAGGGCGGCATAAAGGCTACACCTTC.

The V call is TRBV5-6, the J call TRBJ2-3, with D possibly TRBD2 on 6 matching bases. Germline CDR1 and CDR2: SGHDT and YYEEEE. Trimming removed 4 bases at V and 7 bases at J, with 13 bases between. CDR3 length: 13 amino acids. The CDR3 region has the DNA TGTGCCAGCAGCCCGAGGACTATATATACGCAGTATTTT. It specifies CASSPRTIYTQYF.

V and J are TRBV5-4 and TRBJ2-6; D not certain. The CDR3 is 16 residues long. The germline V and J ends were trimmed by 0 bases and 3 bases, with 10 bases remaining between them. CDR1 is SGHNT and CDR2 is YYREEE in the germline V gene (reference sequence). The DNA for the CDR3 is TGTGCCAGCAGCTTGGGCGTGGGTGGTGGGGCCAACGTCCTGACTTTC. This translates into CASSLGVGGGANVLTF.